Ten or more counts support the clone carrying this TCR beta chain. The antigen remains undetermined. The sample originates from a study of response to subunit inactivated influenza vaccine. General study points: T cells newly recruited by each seasonal influenza vaccination are few, the authors suggested.

TCRdb processed the RT-PCR reads anew with MiXCR; each CDR3 protein has one entry. The top ten hold approximately 12% of the sample, which has under 500,000 distinct CDR3 sequences, approximately 10% seen once. J lost 5 bases, V lost 5 bases, and 8 bases had no gene match. Germline assignment: CDR1 SGHDT and CDR2 YYEEEE. The CDR3 length is 15 residues. This receptor was obtained from a man aged 45-65 years who received an inactivated influenza vaccine. The sequencing used PBMCs from blood, collected more than 35 days after vaccination. The rearrangement uses TRBV5-6 and TRBJ2-5; 11 nucleotides agree with TRBD2. The CDR3 region is CASSRILAGAETQYF. The CDR3 bases are TGTGCCAGCAGTCGGATACTAGCGGGGGCGGAGACCCAGTACTTC. The full variable domain, rest sourced from reference TRBV5-6 and TRBJ2-5, is DAGVTQSPTHLIKTRGQQVTLRCSPKSGHDTVSWYQQALGQGPQFIFQYYEEEERQRGNFPDRFSGHQFPNYSSELNVNALLLGDSALYLCASSRILAGAETQYFGPGTRLLVL.